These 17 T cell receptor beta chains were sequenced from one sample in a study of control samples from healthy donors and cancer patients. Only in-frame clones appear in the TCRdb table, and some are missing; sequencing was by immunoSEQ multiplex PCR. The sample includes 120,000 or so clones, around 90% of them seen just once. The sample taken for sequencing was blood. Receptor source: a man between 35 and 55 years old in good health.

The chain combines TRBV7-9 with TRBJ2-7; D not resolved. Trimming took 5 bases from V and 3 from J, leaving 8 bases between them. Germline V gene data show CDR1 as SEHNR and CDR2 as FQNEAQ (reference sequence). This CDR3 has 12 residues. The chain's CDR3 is CASSRTDYEQYF. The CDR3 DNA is TGTGCCAGCAGCCGGACGGACTACGAGCAGTACTTC.

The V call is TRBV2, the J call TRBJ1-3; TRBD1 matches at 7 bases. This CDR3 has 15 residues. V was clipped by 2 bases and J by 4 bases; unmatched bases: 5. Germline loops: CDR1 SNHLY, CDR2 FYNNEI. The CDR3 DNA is TGTGCCAGCAGTGAAACCACGGGACAGGGAAACACCATATATTTT. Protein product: CASSETTGQGNTIYF. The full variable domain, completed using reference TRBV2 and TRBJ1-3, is EPEVTQTPSHQVTQMGQEVILRCVPISNHLYFYWYRQILGQKVEFLVSFYNNEISEKSEIFDDQFSVERPDGSNFTLKIRSTKLEDSAMYFCASSETTGQGNTIYFGEGSWLTVV.

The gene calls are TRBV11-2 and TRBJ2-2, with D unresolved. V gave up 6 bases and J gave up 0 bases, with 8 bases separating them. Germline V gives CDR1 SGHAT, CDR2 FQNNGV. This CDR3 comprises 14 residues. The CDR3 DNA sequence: TGTGCCAGCAGACCCACAACGAACACCGGGGAGCTGTTTTTT. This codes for CASRPTTNTGELFF.

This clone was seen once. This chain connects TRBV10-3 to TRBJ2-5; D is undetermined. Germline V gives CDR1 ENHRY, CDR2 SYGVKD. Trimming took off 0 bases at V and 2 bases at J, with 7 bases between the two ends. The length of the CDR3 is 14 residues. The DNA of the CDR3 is TGTGCCATCAGTGAGTCTGAGCAGCAAGAGACCCAGTACTTC. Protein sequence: CAISESEQQETQYF.

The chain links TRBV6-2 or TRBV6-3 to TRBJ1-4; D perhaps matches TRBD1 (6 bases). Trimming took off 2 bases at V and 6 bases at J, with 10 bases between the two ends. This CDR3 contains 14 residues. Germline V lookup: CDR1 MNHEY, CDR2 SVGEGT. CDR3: CASSYGGADEKLFF. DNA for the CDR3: TGTGCCAGCAGTTACGGGGGGGCTGATGAAAAACTGTTTTTT.

CDR3 amino acids: CASRTGGESSGANVLTF. The CDR3 region has the DNA TGTGCCAGCAGGACAGGGGGCGAAAGCTCTGGGGCCAACGTCCTGACTTTC. V usage is TRBV5-4 and J usage is TRBJ2-6; 10 nucleotides line up with TRBD1. The ends lost 5 bases at V and 0 bases at J; junction bases unmatched: 5. CDR3 length: 17 amino acids. Germline-derived CDR1 and CDR2 are SGHNT and YYREEE (reference sequence).

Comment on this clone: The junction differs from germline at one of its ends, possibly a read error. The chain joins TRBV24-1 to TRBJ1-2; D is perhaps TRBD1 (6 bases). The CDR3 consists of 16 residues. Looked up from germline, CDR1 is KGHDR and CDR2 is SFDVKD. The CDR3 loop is CATNDPHTDRNYGYTF. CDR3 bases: TGTGCCACCAATGATCCTCATACCGACAGGAACTATGGCTACACCTTC.

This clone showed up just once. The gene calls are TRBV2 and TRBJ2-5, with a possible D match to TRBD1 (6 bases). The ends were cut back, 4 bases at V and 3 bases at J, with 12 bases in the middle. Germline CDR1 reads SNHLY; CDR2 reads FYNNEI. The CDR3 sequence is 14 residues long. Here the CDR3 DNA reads TGTGCCAGCAGTGCTCGGACAGCCAAAGAGACCCAGTACTTC. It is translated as CASSARTAKETQYF.

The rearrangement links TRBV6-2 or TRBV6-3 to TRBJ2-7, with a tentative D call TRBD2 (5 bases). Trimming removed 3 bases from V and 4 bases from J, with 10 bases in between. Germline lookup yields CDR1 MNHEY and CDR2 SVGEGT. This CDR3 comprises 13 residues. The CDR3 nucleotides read TGTGCCAGCAGTTATTTAACGGGATACGAGCAGTACTTC. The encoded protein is CASSYLTGYEQYF.

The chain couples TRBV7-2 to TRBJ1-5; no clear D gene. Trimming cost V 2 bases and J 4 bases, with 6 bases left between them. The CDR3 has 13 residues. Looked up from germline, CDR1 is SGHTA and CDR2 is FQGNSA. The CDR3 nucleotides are TGTGCCAGCAGCTTAAGTTGGAATCAGCCCCAGCATTTT. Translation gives CASSLSWNQPQHF.

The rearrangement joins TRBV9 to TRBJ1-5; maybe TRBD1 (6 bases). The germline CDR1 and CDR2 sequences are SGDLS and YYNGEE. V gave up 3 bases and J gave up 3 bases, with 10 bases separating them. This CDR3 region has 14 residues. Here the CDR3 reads CASSAGTNNQPQHF. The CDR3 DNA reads TGTGCCAGCAGCGCCGGGACAAACAATCAGCCCCAGCATTTT.

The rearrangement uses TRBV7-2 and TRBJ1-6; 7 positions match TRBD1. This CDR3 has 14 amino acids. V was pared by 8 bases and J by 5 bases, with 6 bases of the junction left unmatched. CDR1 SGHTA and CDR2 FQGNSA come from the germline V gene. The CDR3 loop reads CASGRQGDNSPLHF. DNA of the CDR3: TGTGCCAGCGGGCGACAGGGAGATAATTCACCCCTCCACTTT.

The CDR3 protein is CAWSGGGGPSDTQYF. In nucleotides, the CDR3 is TGTGCCTGGAGTGGAGGAGGAGGACCATCCGATACGCAGTATTTT. V and J are TRBV30 and TRBJ2-3, with D tentatively TRBD2 (5 bases). The V and J ends lost 1 base and 6 bases respectively, with 17 bases between them. This CDR3 is built from 15 residues. Germline V gene sequence: CDR1 GTSNPN, CDR2 SVGIG (reference sequence).

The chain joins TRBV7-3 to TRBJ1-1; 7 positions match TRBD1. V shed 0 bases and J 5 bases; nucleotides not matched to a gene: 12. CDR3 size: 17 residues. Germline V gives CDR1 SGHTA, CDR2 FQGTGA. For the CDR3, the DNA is TGTGCCAGCAGCTTAACGCCCGGGACAGTGGTGGGTACTGAAGCTTTCTTT. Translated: CASSLTPGTVVGTEAFF.

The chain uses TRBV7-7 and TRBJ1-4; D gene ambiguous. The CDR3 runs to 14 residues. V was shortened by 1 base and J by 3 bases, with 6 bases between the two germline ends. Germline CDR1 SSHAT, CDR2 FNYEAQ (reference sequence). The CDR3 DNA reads TGTGCCAGCAGCTTAGGGGGTGCTAATGAAAAACTGTTTTTT. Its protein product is CASSLGGANEKLFF.

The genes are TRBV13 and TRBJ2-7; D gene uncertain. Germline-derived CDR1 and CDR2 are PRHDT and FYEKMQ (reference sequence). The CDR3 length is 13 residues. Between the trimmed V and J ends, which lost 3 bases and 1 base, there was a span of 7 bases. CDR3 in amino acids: CASSLERSYEQYF. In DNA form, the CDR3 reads TGTGCCAGCAGCTTGGAGAGATCCTACGAGCAGTACTTC.

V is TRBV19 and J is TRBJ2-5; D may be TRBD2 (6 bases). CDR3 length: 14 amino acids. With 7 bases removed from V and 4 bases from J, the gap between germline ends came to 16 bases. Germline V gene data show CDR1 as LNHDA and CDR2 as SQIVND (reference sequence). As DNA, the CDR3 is TGTGCCAGTAATGGCCGGGGGTCGGTAGAGACCCAGTACTTC. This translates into CASNGRGSVETQYF.